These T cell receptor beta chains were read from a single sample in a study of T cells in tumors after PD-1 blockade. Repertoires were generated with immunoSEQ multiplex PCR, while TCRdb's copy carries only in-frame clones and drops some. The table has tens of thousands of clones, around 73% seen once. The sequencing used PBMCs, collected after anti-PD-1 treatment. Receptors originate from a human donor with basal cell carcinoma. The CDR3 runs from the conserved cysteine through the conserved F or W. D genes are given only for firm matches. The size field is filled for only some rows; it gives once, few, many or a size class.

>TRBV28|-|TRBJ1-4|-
CASSLNGGINEKLFF
TGTGCCAGCAGTTTAAACGGGGGAATTAATGAAAAACTGTTTTTT
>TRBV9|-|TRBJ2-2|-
CASSVGLEYTGELFF
TGTGCCAGCAGCGTAGGTCTAGAATACACCGGGGAGCTGTTTTTT
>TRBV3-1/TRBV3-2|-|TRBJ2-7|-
CASSQEDGLSSYEQYF
TGTGCCAGCAGCCAAGAGGACGGCCTGAGCTCCTACGAGCAGTACTTC
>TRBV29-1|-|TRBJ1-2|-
CSVVQGAGYGYTF
TGCAGCGTTGTTCAGGGCGCGGGGTATGGCTACACCTTC
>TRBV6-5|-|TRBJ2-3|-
CATRISSDTQYF
TGTGCCACCAGAATCAGCTCAGATACGCAGTATTTT
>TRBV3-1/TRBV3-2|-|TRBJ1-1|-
CASSQGRNTEAFF
TGTGCCAGCAGCCAGGGAAGGAACACTGAAGCTTTCTTT
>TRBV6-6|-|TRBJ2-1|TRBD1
CASSYWGQGVNEQFF
TGTGCCAGCAGTTACTGGGGACAGGGGGTCAATGAGCAGTTCTTC
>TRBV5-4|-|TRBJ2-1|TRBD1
CASSAGQGDINEQFF
TGTGCCAGCAGCGCGGGACAGGGGGATATAAATGAGCAGTTCTTC
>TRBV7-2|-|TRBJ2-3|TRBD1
CASSLAPGTGGRSDTQYF
TGTGCCAGCAGCTTAGCTCCCGGGACAGGGGGCCGGTCAGATACGCAGTATTTT
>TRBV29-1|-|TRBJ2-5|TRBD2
CSVRAGAFQETQYF
TGCAGCGTTCGAGCGGGAGCGTTCCAAGAGACCCAGTACTTC
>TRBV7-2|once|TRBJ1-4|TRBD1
CASSLAPGQGNEKLFF
TGTGCCAGCAGCTTAGCCCCGGGACAGGGGAATGAAAAACTGTTTTTT
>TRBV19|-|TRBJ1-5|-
CASSIGGGSNQPQHF
TGTGCCAGTAGTATAGGTGGGGGGAGCAATCAGCCCCAGCATTTT
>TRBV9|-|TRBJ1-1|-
CASAEGQNTEAFF
TGTGCCAGCGCCGAAGGCCAGAACACTGAAGCTTTCTTT
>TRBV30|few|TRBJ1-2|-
CAWNLDRRRNGYTF
TGTGCCTGGAATCTCGACAGGAGAAGGAATGGCTACACCTTC
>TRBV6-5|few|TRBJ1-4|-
CASRMGAATNEKLFF
TGTGCCAGCCGGATGGGAGCCGCAACTAATGAAAAACTGTTTTTT
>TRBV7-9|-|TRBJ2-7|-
CASSREGLGALSEQYF
TGTGCCAGCAGCCGAGAGGGGCTCGGGGCCTTGTCCGAGCAGTACTTC
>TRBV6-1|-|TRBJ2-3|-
CASSESGASTDTQYF
TGTGCCAGCAGTGAATCAGGGGCCAGCACAGATACGCAGTATTTT
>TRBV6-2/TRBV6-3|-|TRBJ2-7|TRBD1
CASSQRDRDEQYF
TGTGCCAGCAGCCAACGGGACAGGGACGAGCAGTACTTC
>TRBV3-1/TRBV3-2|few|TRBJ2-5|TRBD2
CASSQAAGAPETQYF
TGTGCCAGCAGCCAAGCAGCGGGAGCTCCAGAGACCCAGTACTTC
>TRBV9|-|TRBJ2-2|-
CASGEPANTGELFF
TGTGCCAGCGGAGAGCCCGCGAACACCGGGGAGCTGTTTTTT
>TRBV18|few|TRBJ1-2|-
CASSPGRGDGYTF
TGTGCCAGCTCACCAGGGAGAGGTGATGGCTACACCTTC
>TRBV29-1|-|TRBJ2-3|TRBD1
CSVMYLGTGVDTQYF
TGCAGCGTTATGTACCTTGGGACAGGGGTAGATACGCAGTATTTT
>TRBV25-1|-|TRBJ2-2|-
CASSRLDGSGELFF
TGTGCCAGCAGTCGACTAGATGGGAGCGGGGAGCTGTTTTTT
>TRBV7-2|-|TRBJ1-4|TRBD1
CASSLVPQGQAEKLFF
TGTGCCAGCAGCTTAGTTCCCCAGGGACAGGCAGAAAAACTGTTTTTT
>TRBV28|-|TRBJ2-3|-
CASSLWGSTDTQYF
TGTGCCAGCAGTTTATGGGGCTCTACGGATACGCAGTATTTT
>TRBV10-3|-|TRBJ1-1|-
CAISESGRLNTEAFF
TGTGCCATCAGTGAGTCGGGACGGTTGAACACTGAAGCTTTCTTT
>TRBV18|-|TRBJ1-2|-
CASSPEQGRDGYTF
TGTGCCAGCTCACCCGAACAGGGTAGAGATGGCTACACCTTC
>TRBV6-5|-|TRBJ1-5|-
CASSRSGQPGQPQHF
TGTGCCAGCAGTAGATCAGGTCAGCCCGGTCAGCCCCAGCATTTT
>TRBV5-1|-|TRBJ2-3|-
CASRPLDRPVGHTQYF
TGCGCCAGCAGGCCTCTGGACCGACCCGTAGGGCATACGCAGTATTTT
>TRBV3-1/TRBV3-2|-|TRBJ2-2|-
CASRQFTGELFF
TGTGCCAGCAGACAGTTTACCGGGGAGCTGTTTTTT
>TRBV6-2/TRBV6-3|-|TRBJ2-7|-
CASSYGGPENEQYF
TGTGCCAGCAGTTACGGGGGGCCTGAAAACGAGCAGTACTTC
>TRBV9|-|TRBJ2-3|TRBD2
CASSLRLAGDHFTGTDTQYF
TGTGCCAGCAGCCTACGACTAGCGGGGGACCACTTTACTGGCACAGATACGCAGTATTTT
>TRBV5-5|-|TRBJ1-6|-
CASSLGAAYSPLHF
TGTGCCAGCAGCTTGGGGGCAGCTTATTCACCCCTCCACTTT
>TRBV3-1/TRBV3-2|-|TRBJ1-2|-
CASSQLGEGYGYTF
TGTGCCAGCAGCCAGTTGGGGGAGGGGTATGGCTACACCTTC
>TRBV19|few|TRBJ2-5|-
CASSGWTDLETQYF
TGTGCCAGTAGTGGGTGGACCGACCTCGAGACCCAGTACTTC
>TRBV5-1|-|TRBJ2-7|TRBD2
CASSLAASGSVSYEQYF
TGCGCCAGCAGCTTGGCGGCTAGCGGGAGTGTTTCCTACGAGCAGTACTTC
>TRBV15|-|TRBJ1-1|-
CATSRTGNTEAFF
TGTGCCACCAGCAGGACAGGGAACACTGAAGCTTTCTTT
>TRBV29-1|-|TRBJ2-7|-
CSVGDTPYEQYF
TGCAGCGTTGGGGACACCCCCTACGAGCAGTACTTC
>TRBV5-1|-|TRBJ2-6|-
CASSLGQVNGANVLTF
TGCGCCAGCAGCTTGGGACAGGTCAATGGGGCCAACGTCCTGACTTTC
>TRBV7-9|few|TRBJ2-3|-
CASSATTPTDTQYF
TGTGCCAGCAGCGCGACTACTCCCACAGATACGCAGTATTTT
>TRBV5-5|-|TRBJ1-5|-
CASSPRGGAAQPQHF
TGTGCCAGCAGCCCGAGAGGAGGGGCAGCCCAGCCCCAGCATTTT
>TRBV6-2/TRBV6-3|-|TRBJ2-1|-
CASSYYQGVSNEQFF
TGTGCCAGCAGTTACTACCAGGGTGTGTCCAATGAGCAGTTCTTC
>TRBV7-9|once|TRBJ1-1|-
CASSLGGSGTEAFF
TGTGCCAGCAGCTTAGGGGGGTCGGGCACTGAAGCTTTCTTT
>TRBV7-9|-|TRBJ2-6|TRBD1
CASSLYDRGRLGANVLTF
TGTGCCAGCAGCTTGTATGACAGGGGAAGACTTGGGGCCAACGTCCTGACTTTC
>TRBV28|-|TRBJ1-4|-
CASSGLWRNNEKLFF
TGTGCCAGCAGTGGCCTTTGGCGGAATAATGAAAAACTGTTTTTT
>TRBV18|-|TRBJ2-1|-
CASSLDARTEQFF
TGTGCCAGCTCCCTCGATGCCCGGACAGAGCAGTTCTTC
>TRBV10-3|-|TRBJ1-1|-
CASMGVTEAFF
TGTGCCTCCATGGGGGTCACTGAAGCTTTCTTT
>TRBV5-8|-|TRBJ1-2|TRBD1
CASSFRQGANYGYTF
TGTGCCAGCAGCTTTCGACAGGGAGCTAACTATGGCTACACCTTC
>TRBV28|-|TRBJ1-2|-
CASFGAVGYTF
TGTGCCAGCTTCGGGGCGGTTGGCTACACCTTC
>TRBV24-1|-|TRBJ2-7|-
CATSDSGSYEQYF
TGTGCCACCAGTGATAGTGGTTCCTACGAGCAGTACTTC
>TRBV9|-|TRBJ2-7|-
CASQLLRRFNYEQYF
TGTGCCAGCCAACTCCTTAGACGGTTTAACTACGAGCAGTACTTC
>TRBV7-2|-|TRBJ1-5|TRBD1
CASSLIGQGDQPQHF
TGTGCCAGCAGCTTAATCGGACAGGGCGATCAGCCCCAGCATTTT
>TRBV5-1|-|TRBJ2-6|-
CASSFRVLSGANVLTF
TGCGCCAGCAGTTTTCGGGTCCTCTCTGGGGCCAACGTCCTGACTTTC